The clone carrying this T cell receptor (beta chain) was detected ten times or more. Its cognate antigen is unknown. TCRdb redid the calling of the 5' RACE reads with MiXCR, one entry per CDR3 protein. The data hold about 210,000 distinct CDR3 sequences, with more than 5.5% observed a single time. The data were obtained in a study of CD8 T cells in ankylosing spondylitis. General study points: Within ankylosing spondylitis blood, a TCR beta motif made up of roughly eight highly homologous variants appeared to be characteristic. The disease-linked clones had a CD8+ phenotype and low blood frequencies.

V lost 4 bases and J lost 3, with 12 bases in between. Germline-derived CDR1 and CDR2 are LGHDT and YNNKEL (reference sequence). CDR3 length: 15 residues. The rearrangement links TRBV3-1 to TRBJ2-2, with D possibly matching TRBD2 (5 bases). The sample comprised blood, either unsorted or a sorted T cell fraction (not recorded which). This sequence originates from a male donor with ankylosing spondylitis. This CDR3 reads CASSPPADHTGELFF. In DNA, the CDR3 is TGTGCCAGCAGCCCCCCAGCGGACCACACCGGGGAGCTGTTTTTT.